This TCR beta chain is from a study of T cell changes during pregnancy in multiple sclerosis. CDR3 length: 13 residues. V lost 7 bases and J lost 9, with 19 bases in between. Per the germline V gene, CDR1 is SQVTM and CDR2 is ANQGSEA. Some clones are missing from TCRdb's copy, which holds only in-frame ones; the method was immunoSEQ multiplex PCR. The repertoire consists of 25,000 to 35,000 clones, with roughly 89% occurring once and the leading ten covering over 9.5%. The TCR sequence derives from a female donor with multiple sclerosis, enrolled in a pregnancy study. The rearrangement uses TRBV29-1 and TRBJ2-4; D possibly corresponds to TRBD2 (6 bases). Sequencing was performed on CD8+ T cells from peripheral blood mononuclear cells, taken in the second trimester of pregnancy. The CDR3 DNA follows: TGCAGCGCGTTGGGAGGCAGTTTGGGCATTCAGTACTTC. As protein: CSALGGSLGIQYF.